This T cell receptor beta chain was profiled in a study of T cells in Graves' hyperthyroidism and ophthalmopathy. Amplified regions were TCR beta CDR3 sequences from RNA transcripts. Carried out on the TCR CDR3, a first-round RT-PCR used the HTBI primer set. TCRdb itself ran the multiplex PCR reads through MiXCR, one entry per CDR3 protein. The sample records approximately 300,000 distinct CDR3 sequences, about 17% being singletons. Comments on this clonotype: What it binds is not known. This could be a read error, since a much larger clone is one nucleotide away.

Study outcomes and limitations: Among thyroid clonotypes expanded above 0.001, most also appeared in blood.

The length of the CDR3 is 17 residues. From germline, CDR1 is SGHTA and CDR2 FQGNSA. The origin of this receptor is a woman aged 55 to 70 with Graves' ophthalmopathy. V and J are TRBV7-2 and TRBJ2-1; 15 nucleotides match TRBD2. Material for sequencing was blood. The CDR3 reads CASSTVGTSGGRDEQLF. In nucleotides, the CDR3 is TGTGCCAGCAGCACCGTGGGGACTAGCGGGGGGAGGGATGAGCAGCTCTTC.